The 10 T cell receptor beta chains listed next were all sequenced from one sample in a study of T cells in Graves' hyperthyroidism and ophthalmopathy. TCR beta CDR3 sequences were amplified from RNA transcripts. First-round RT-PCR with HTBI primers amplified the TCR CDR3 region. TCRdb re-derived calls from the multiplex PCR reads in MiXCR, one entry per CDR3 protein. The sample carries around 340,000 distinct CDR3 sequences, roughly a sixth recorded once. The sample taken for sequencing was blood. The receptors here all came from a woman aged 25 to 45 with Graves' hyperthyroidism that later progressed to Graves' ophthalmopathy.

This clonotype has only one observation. Here the CDR3 reads CASSSGQGAANEQFF. The CDR3 DNA reads as TGTGCCAGCAGCTCAGGACAGGGGGCAGCAAATGAGCAGTTCTTC. V gene TRBV11-3 combines with J gene TRBJ2-1; 11 nucleotides line up with TRBD1. CDR3 length equals 15 residues. Germline values: CDR1 SGHNT, CDR2 YENEEA. Trimming took 4 bases from V and 7 from J; bases not matched to a gene: 6.

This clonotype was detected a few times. In DNA form, the CDR3 reads TGCAGTGCTAGAGGGACCCAAGTTGGTTCACCCCTCCACTTT. Translation gives CSARGTQVGSPLHF. The chain links TRBV20-1 to TRBJ1-6; no clear D. This CDR3 spans 14 amino acids. V lost 1 base and J 9 bases, leaving 13 bases between the germline ends. Germline loops: CDR1 DFQATT, CDR2 SNEGSKA (reference sequence).

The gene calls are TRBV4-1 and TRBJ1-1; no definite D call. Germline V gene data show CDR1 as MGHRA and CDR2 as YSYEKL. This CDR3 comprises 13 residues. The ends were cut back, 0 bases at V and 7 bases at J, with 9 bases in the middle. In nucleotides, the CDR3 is TGCGCCAGCAGCCAAGATACCCGTAGTGAAGCTTTCTTT. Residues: CASSQDTRSEAFF.

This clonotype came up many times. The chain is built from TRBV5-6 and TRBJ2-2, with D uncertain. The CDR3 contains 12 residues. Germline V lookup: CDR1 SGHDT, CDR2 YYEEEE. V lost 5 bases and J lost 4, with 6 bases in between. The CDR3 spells CASSFGTGELFF. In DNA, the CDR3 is TGTGCCAGCAGTTTCGGCACCGGGGAGCTGTTTTTT.

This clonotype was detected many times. This CDR3 reads CASSTLTGSGNEQFF. For the CDR3, the DNA is TGTGCCAGCTCAACCCTGACAGGTTCGGGCAATGAGCAGTTCTTC. The chain carries TRBV18 and TRBJ2-1, with TRBD1 as a possible D gene (6 bases). This CDR3 region has 15 residues. V lost 5 bases, J lost 6 bases, and 17 bases lay in between. The germline CDR1 and CDR2 sequences are KGHSH and LQKENI.

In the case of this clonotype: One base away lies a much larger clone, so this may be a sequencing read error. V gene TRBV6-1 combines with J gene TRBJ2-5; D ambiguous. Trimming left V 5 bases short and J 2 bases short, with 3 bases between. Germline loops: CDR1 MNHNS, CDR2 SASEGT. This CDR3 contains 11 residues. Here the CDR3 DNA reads TGTGCCAGCAGTAAACAAGAGACCCAGTACTTC. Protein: CASSKQETQYF.

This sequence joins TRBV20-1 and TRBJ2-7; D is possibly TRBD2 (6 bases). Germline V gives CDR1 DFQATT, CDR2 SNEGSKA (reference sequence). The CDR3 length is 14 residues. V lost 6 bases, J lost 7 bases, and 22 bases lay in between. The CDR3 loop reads CSAGGSPDGGEQYF. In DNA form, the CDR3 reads TGCAGTGCCGGGGGAAGCCCCGATGGAGGTGAGCAGTACTTC.

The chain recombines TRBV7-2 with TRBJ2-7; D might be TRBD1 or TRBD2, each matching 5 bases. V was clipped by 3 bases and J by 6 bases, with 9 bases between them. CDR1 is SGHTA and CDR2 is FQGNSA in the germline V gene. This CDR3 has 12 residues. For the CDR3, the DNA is TGTGCCAGCAGCTTTATGAGGGGCGAGCAGTACTTC. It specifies CASSFMRGEQYF.

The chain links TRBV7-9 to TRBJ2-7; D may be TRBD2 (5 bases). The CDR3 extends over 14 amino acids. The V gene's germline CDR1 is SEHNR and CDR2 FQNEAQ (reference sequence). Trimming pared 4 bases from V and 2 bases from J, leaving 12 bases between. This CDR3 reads CASSSTERAYEQYF. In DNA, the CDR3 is TGTGCCAGCAGCTCGACCGAGAGGGCCTACGAGCAGTACTTC.

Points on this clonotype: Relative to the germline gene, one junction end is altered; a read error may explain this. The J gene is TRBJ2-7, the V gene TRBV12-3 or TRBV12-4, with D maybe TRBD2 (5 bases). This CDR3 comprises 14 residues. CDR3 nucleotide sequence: TGTGCCTGCAGTTTACAGAGAGGGCCCTACGAGCAGTACTTC. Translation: CACSLQRGPYEQYF.